Below are 31 T cell receptor beta chains sequenced from a single sample in a study of cytomegalovirus exposure and HLA in healthy donors (dated by TCRdb to about 2017). The library was made by the immunoSEQ multiplex PCR assay. For the multiplex PCR, a mixture combining 60 forward primers for TCR Vbeta segments and 13 reverse primers for TCR Jbeta segments was used. TCRdb holds this immuneACCESS table with in-frame rearrangements only. Some clones are missing; in checked studies, unresolved V genes explain under half, and the rest has no known cause. Within this sample are 150,000 to 200,000 clones, with 75% to 80% of them counted one time only. The ten largest clones capture approximately 6% of the sample. The sample comprised PBMCs. These receptors all stem from a woman aged 25 to 39 in good health and CMV-seropositive.

This clone was picked up a small number of times. This chain links TRBV28 with TRBJ1-3; D unclear. Germline-derived CDR1 and CDR2 are MDHEN and SYDVKM. Between the trimmed V and J ends, which lost 3 bases and 8 bases, there was a span of 11 bases. This CDR3 comprises 13 residues. The CDR3 loop reads CASSLGDVDTIYF. For the CDR3, the DNA is TGTGCCAGCAGTTTGGGAGACGTGGACACCATATATTTT.

This clone was found a few times. V gene TRBV5-4 combines with J gene TRBJ2-3; 8 bases are a match to TRBD2. The CDR3 is made up of 15 amino acids. With V trimmed by 1 base and J by 3 bases, 4 bases remained unmatched. Germline assignment: CDR1 SGHNT and CDR2 YYREEE (reference sequence). The CDR3 protein is CASSLLGTRTDTQYF. CDR3 nucleotides: TGTGCCAGCAGCTTGCTCGGGACTAGAACAGATACGCAGTATTTT.

The rearrangement links TRBV25-1 to TRBJ2-1, with TRBD1 matching over 8 bases. V shed 9 bases, J shed 5 bases, and the junction held 12 bases outside the gene matches. Germline CDR1 is MGHDK and CDR2 is SYGVNS. The CDR3 sequence is 15 residues long. In DNA, the CDR3 is TGTGCCAGTGGACAGGGATGGGTGGCACACAATGAGCAGTTCTTC. Translated, it gives CASGQGWVAHNEQFF.

The rearrangement links TRBV5-6 to TRBJ1-4, with TRBD1 identical over 9 bases. Unmatched junction bases numbered 15, after V lost 3 bases and J lost 6 bases. Germline assignment: CDR1 SGHDT and CDR2 YYEEEE. This CDR3 has 18 amino acids. CDR3 amino acids: CASSSGQGWGSGDEKLFF. Here the CDR3 DNA reads TGTGCCAGCAGCTCGGGACAGGGTTGGGGATCGGGGGATGAAAAACTGTTTTTT. Complete variable domain (other parts from reference TRBV5-6 and TRBJ1-4): DAGVTQSPTHLIKTRGQQVTLRCSPKSGHDTVSWYQQALGQGPQFIFQYYEEEERQRGNFPDRFSGHQFPNYSSELNVNALLLGDSALYLCASSSGQGWGSGDEKLFFGSGTQLSVL.

This rearrangement joins TRBV11-3 to TRBJ2-1, with 10 bases matching TRBD1. Per germline, CDR1 SGHNT and CDR2 YENEEA. There are 15 residues in the CDR3. The ends lost 4 bases at V and 4 bases at J; junction bases unmatched: 4. CDR3 coding DNA: TGTGCCAGCAGCTCCTGGGACAGGGGTTACAATGAGCAGTTCTTC. It encodes CASSSWDRGYNEQFF. Drawing the rest from reference TRBV11-3 and TRBJ2-1, the complete variable domain is EAGVVQSPRYKIIEKKQPVAFWCNPISGHNTLYWYLQNLGQGPELLIRYENEEAVDDSQLPKDRFSAERLKGVDSTLKIQPAELGDSAVYLCASSSWDRGYNEQFFGPGTRLTVL.

This clone was observed a single time. The gene calls are TRBV15 and TRBJ2-1; 9 bases are a match to TRBD2. Trimming took 7 bases from V and 5 from J; bases not matched to a gene: 3. The CDR3 sequence is 13 residues long. Germline V gene data show CDR1 as LNHNV and CDR2 as YYDKDF (reference sequence). Here the CDR3 DNA reads TGTGCCACCAACCCTAGCGGGAACAATGAGCAGTTCTTC. Translated: CATNPSGNNEQFF.

The chain links TRBV9 to TRBJ2-3; TRBD1 matches at 7 bases. The CDR3 spans 16 residues. With 3 bases clipped from V and 0 bases from J, the junction kept 7 bases outside the gene matches. Germline lookup yields CDR1 SGDLS and CDR2 YYNGEE. CDR3 bases: TGTGCCAGCAGCGCACAGGGGTCTTCTAGCACAGATACGCAGTATTTT. Encoded protein: CASSAQGSSSTDTQYF.

This chain connects TRBV11-1 to TRBJ2-7; 10 bases map to TRBD2. V was pared by 2 bases and J by 2 bases, with 3 bases of the junction left unmatched. Germline loops: CDR1 SGHAT, CDR2 FQDESV (reference sequence). This CDR3 spans 15 amino acids. The CDR3 DNA is TGTGCCAGCAGCTTAACTAGCGGGGTTACCTACGAGCAGTACTTC. This codes for CASSLTSGVTYEQYF.

This chain connects TRBV19 to TRBJ1-5, with 8 nucleotides matching TRBD1. The junction had 11 bases not matched to a gene; V was cut back by 3 bases and J by 1 base. Germline V CDR1 and CDR2: LNHDA, SQIVND (reference sequence). This CDR3 contains 18 residues. CDR3 in DNA: TGTGCCAGTAGTATGCCCGCAGGGGGCTGGGGGAGCAATCAGCCCCAGCATTTT. Amino acid sequence: CASSMPAGGWGSNQPQHF.

The chain has TRBV2 and TRBJ2-1; 10 bases align to TRBD2. The CDR3 has 14 amino acids. Germline lookup yields CDR1 SNHLY and CDR2 FYNNEI. The ends lost 2 bases at V and 15 bases at J; junction bases unmatched: 10. The CDR3 coding sequence is TGTGCCAGCAGTGAAAGCCCGGGACTAGCGAGTCCGTTCTTC. Encoded protein: CASSESPGLASPFF.

This chain links TRBV27 with TRBJ2-7, with D perhaps matching TRBD2 (6 bases). CDR1 is MNHEY and CDR2 is SMNVEV in the germline V gene (reference sequence). V was shortened by 8 bases and J by 2 bases, with 13 bases between the two germline ends. This CDR3 comprises 13 residues. CDR3 sequence reads: CASRGLSPYEQYF. The CDR3 DNA reads TGTGCCAGCCGGGGACTTTCCCCCTACGAGCAGTACTTC.

This chain connects TRBV7-8 to TRBJ2-1, with 14 positions matching TRBD2. V gave up 5 bases and J gave up 2 bases; unmatched junction bases: 5. The germline CDR1 and CDR2 sequences are SGHVS and FQNEAQ. This CDR3 is 17 amino acids long. This CDR3 reads CASSPGTSGRPYNEQFF. Written as DNA, the CDR3 is TGTGCCAGCAGCCCCGGGACTAGCGGGAGACCCTACAATGAGCAGTTCTTC.

This clone was seen once. The chain joins TRBV7-8 to TRBJ1-6, with D unclear. The CDR3 covers 14 residues. V lost 5 bases and J lost 5, with 10 bases in between. Germline V lookup: CDR1 SGHVS, CDR2 FQNEAQ. As DNA, the CDR3 is TGTGCCAGCAGCCCTACAGCAAATAATTCACCCCTCCACTTT. It specifies CASSPTANNSPLHF.

CDR3 sequence reads: CASSLLTLITDTQYF. The CDR3 nucleotides are TGTGCCAGCAGTCTACTCACACTAATCACAGATACGCAGTATTTT. The chain couples TRBV6-1 to TRBJ2-3; the D is unclear. CDR3 length equals 15 residues. Germline V CDR1 and CDR2: MNHNS, SASEGT. The V end lost 5 bases, the J end lost 2 bases, and 14 bases lay between the germline ends.

The rearrangement joins TRBV18 to TRBJ1-1; TRBD1 agrees at 8 bases. This CDR3 spans 15 amino acids. The V gene's germline CDR1 is KGHSH and CDR2 LQKENI. V dropped 3 bases and J dropped 4; count of bases not matched to a gene: 7. The CDR3 here is CASSPRRQGATEAFF. CDR3 nucleotide sequence: TGTGCCAGCTCACCCCGGCGGCAGGGGGCCACTGAAGCTTTCTTT.

The rearrangement links TRBV6-6 to TRBJ2-5; 7 nucleotides align to TRBD1. The DNA end is a closer match to TRBJ2-7, so the J assignment may be wrong. The germline V gene has CDR1 MNHNY and CDR2 SVGAGI (reference sequence). The CDR3 spans 14 residues. CDR3 DNA sequence: TGTGCCAGCACTAAACAGGGGATCACCTACGAGCAGTACTTC. This codes for CASTKQGITYEQYF.

The genes are TRBV28 and TRBJ2-7; no firm D call. The length of the CDR3 is 11 residues. The ends were cut back, 4 bases at V and 2 bases at J, with 3 bases in the middle. Looked up from germline, CDR1 is MDHEN and CDR2 is SYDVKM. In DNA form, the CDR3 reads TGTGCCAGCAGTTCCGCCTACGAGCAGTACTTC. This translates into CASSSAYEQYF.

The table lists this clone with a count of one. J is TRBJ1-5 and V is TRBV21-1; the DNA was not used to check the table's D call, TRBD1. TRBV21-1 is deemed a pseudogene. The CDR3 spans 19 residues. CDR3: CASSIHRDRLRNNQRPQHF. The CDR3 DNA sequence: TGTGCCAGCAGCATTCACCGGGACAGGCTCCGTAACAATCAGCGGCCCCAGCATTTT.

This clone was counted a few times. J is TRBJ2-2 and V is TRBV2; unclear D gene. Trimming took 8 bases from V and 3 from J, leaving 7 bases between them. This CDR3 region has 12 residues. CDR1 and CDR2 from the germline V gene are SNHLY and FYNNEI. The CDR3 DNA sequence: TGTGCCAGCGGCGCGGACACCGGGGAGCTGTTTTTT. Its translation is CASGADTGELFF. Supplemented by reference TRBV2 and TRBJ2-2, the full variable domain reads EPEVTQTPSHQVTQMGQEVILRCVPISNHLYFYWYRQILGQKVEFLVSFYNNEISEKSEIFDDQFSVERPDGSNFTLKIRSTKLEDSAMYFCASGADTGELFFGEGSRLTVL.

The CDR3 region is CASSRGVKSNTEAFF. CDR3 nucleotide sequence: TGTGCCAGCAGTCGGGGGGTAAAATCGAACACTGAAGCTTTCTTT. The gene calls are TRBV14 and TRBJ1-1; possible D gene TRBD1, 5 bases. The germline CDR1 and CDR2 sequences are SGHDN and FVKESK. V was clipped by 6 bases and J by 1 base, with 15 bases between them. The CDR3 consists of 15 residues.

The rearrangement uses TRBV6-6 and TRBJ2-1, with 7 bases lining up with TRBD2. The ends lost 1 base at V and 4 bases at J; junction bases unmatched: 7. Germline V gene data show CDR1 as MNHNY and CDR2 as SVGAGI (reference sequence). This CDR3 has 16 residues. CDR3 amino acids: CASSYLSGEVYNEQFF. The CDR3 DNA sequence: TGTGCCAGCAGTTACTTGAGCGGGGAAGTATACAATGAGCAGTTCTTC.

The V and J genes are TRBV5-4 and TRBJ2-5, with 8 bases matching TRBD1. Trimming took 0 bases from V and 0 from J; bases not matched to a gene: 4. CDR3 length: 16 residues. The germline V gene encodes CDR1 SGHNT and CDR2 YYREEE (reference sequence). CDR3 sequence (DNA): TGTGCCAGCAGCTTGGAAGCGACAGGGGACCAAGAGACCCAGTACTTC. Protein product: CASSLEATGDQETQYF.

This clone was seen once. This chain links TRBV2 with TRBJ2-1; no clear D. Germline loops: CDR1 SNHLY, CDR2 FYNNEI. This CDR3 is 11 amino acids long. V was cut by 6 bases and J by 3 bases, with 3 bases left in between. CDR3 DNA: TGTGCCAGCAGCCTCTACAATGAGCAGTTCTTC. Translating gives CASSLYNEQFF.

This clone was found once. The chain is built from TRBV11-2 and TRBJ2-3; 7 positions match TRBD2. This CDR3 is 12 amino acids long. The junction had 1 base not matched to a gene; V was cut back by 4 bases and J by 6 bases. Germline CDR1 reads SGHAT; CDR2 reads FQNNGV. The CDR3 loop is CASSYGGDTQYF. CDR3 DNA sequence: TGTGCCAGCAGCTACGGGGGGGATACGCAGTATTTT.

This clone was observed a handful of times. V usage is TRBV28 and J usage is TRBJ2-7, with a tentative D call TRBD2 (6 bases). V was shortened by 2 bases and J by 4 bases, with 18 bases between the two germline ends. There are 16 residues in the CDR3. Germline CDR1 MDHEN, CDR2 SYDVKM. The CDR3 here is CASSLPREIGGYEQYF. In DNA form, the CDR3 reads TGTGCCAGCAGTTTACCCCGGGAGATTGGAGGATACGAGCAGTACTTC.

J is TRBJ1-2 and V is TRBV4-2, with D possibly being TRBD1 (5 bases). There are 16 residues in the CDR3. The V and J ends lost 6 bases and 3 bases respectively, with 20 bases between them. Germline V gene lookup returns CDR1 LGHNA and CDR2 YNFKEQ. CDR3 protein: CASSRREGRAYYGYTF. The CDR3 coding sequence is TGTGCCAGCAGTCGTAGGGAGGGGAGAGCTTACTATGGCTACACCTTC.

V usage is TRBV29-1 and J usage is TRBJ1-2; 7 nucleotides line up with TRBD1. This CDR3 comprises 15 residues. Trimming removed 6 bases from V and 0 bases from J; junction bases left unmatched: 10. CDR1 is SQVTM, CDR2 ANQGSEA, per germline. The CDR3 loop reads CSVPGQRVANYGYTF. CDR3 in DNA: TGCAGCGTCCCGGGACAGAGGGTAGCTAACTATGGCTACACCTTC.

Notes on this clone: A junction boundary mismatches the germline segment, possibly from a read error. The chain links TRBV5-1 to TRBJ2-5; TRBD2 matches 11 bases. The CDR3 covers 14 residues. The V gene's germline CDR1 is SGHRS and CDR2 YFSETQ. DNA for the CDR3: TGCGCCAGCGGCTTAGCGGGGGGGCTGGAGACCCAGTACTTC. It is translated as CASGLAGGLETQYF.

The J gene is TRBJ2-2, the V gene TRBV2, with TRBD1 as a possible D gene (5 bases). There are 17 residues in the CDR3. The V gene lost 0 bases and the J gene lost 0 bases, with 11 bases spanning the gap. Germline V gene sequence: CDR1 SNHLY, CDR2 FYNNEI. CDR3 DNA: TGTGCCAGCAGTGAAGCTCGAACAGGAACGAACACCGGGGAGCTGTTTTTT. It yields the protein CASSEARTGTNTGELFF.

The V call is TRBV4-1, the J call TRBJ1-4, with no clear D. The CDR3 is 17 residues long. CDR1 is MGHRA, CDR2 YSYEKL, per germline. Trimming removed 0 bases from V and 0 bases from J, with 11 bases in between. CDR3 sequence (DNA): TGCGCCAGCAGCCAAGATGCCTCCTGGCCAACTAATGAAAAACTGTTTTTT. This translates into CASSQDASWPTNEKLFF.

The chain links TRBV6-1 to TRBJ1-5; perhaps TRBD1 as D (6 bases). CDR1 is MNHNS and CDR2 is SASEGT in the germline V gene. The V end lost 1 base, the J end lost 2 bases, and 9 bases lay between the germline ends. This CDR3 region has 15 residues. The CDR3: CASSEGGRRNQPQHF. The CDR3, as DNA: TGTGCCAGCAGTGAAGGGGGGCGACGCAATCAGCCCCAGCATTTT.